These 20 T cell receptor beta chains came from one sample sequenced in a study of T cell responses to AZD1222 COVID-19 vaccine. Data came from immunoSEQ multiplex PCR; TCRdb stores just in-frame clones and leaves some out. The sample totals over 140,000 clones. Sequenced: peripheral blood. All receptors come from an adult in good health.

The gene calls are TRBV5-6 and TRBJ2-7; 10 positions agree with TRBD1. Per the germline V gene, CDR1 is SGHDT and CDR2 is YYEEEE. This CDR3 region has 13 residues. The V segment lost 4 bases and the J segment 12 bases; nucleotides outside the gene matches: 10. The CDR3 sequence is CASSGGQGRTSYF. For the CDR3, the DNA is TGTGCCAGCAGCGGGGGACAGGGGAGGACTTCGTACTTC.

The chain has TRBV6-1 and TRBJ1-5; D is unresolved. V dropped 2 bases and J dropped 11 bases, with 13 bases sitting between them. CDR1 and CDR2 (germline): MNHNS, SASEGT. The CDR3 is 13 amino acids. Here the CDR3 reads CASSESSLVAQHF. The DNA of the CDR3 is TGTGCCAGCAGTGAAAGTTCCTTGGTAGCCCAGCATTTT.

V is TRBV7-9 and J is TRBJ2-2; D unclear. The CDR3 length is 14 residues. V lost 5 bases and J lost 0, with 7 bases in between. The V gene's germline CDR1 is SEHNR and CDR2 FQNEAQ (reference sequence). CDR3 protein: CASSAQTNTGELFF. The CDR3, as DNA: TGTGCCAGCAGCGCCCAAACGAACACCGGGGAGCTGTTTTTT.

The V and J genes are TRBV21-1 and TRBJ1-4. TRBV21-1 is an annotated pseudogene. CDR3 length: 18 residues. The CDR3 region is CASSPPERGRPTNEKLFF. The CDR3 DNA sequence: TGTGCCAGCAGCCCTCCTGAGCGGGGGCGTCCCACTAATGAAAAACTGTTTTTT.

V usage is TRBV5-4 and J usage is TRBJ1-6; the match to TRBD1 covers 7 bases. Germline V lookup: CDR1 SGHNT, CDR2 YYREEE (reference sequence). This CDR3 has 15 amino acids. J gave up 7 bases and V 0 bases, and 4 bases lay outside the gene matches. The CDR3 bases are TGTGCCAGCAGCTTGGACAGGGGTTGGAATTCACCCCTCCACTTT. Translated, it gives CASSLDRGWNSPLHF.

The chain has TRBV11-2 and TRBJ2-7, with 8 nucleotides matching TRBD2. This CDR3 is 15 amino acids long. The V gene's germline CDR1 is SGHAT and CDR2 FQNNGV. The V gene end was trimmed by 5 bases and the J gene end by 7 bases; junction bases not matched to a gene: 13. The CDR3 bases are TGTGCCAGCAGCCCGAGGGCGGGGGGACCCCTGGAGCAGTACTTC. Encoded protein: CASSPRAGGPLEQYF.

The chain employs TRBV29-1 and TRBJ2-5; tentative D call: TRBD2 (5 bases). Germline V gene data show CDR1 as SQVTM and CDR2 as ANQGSEA. Trimming left V 4 bases short and J 2 bases short, with 11 bases between. This CDR3 comprises 13 residues. The CDR3 loop reads CSVAPGSQETQYF. CDR3 DNA sequence: TGCAGCGTTGCACCGGGAAGTCAAGAGACCCAGTACTTC.

CDR3 sequence reads: CASSVRVGQPQHF. The DNA for the CDR3 is TGTGCCAGCAGTGTCAGGGTCGGTCAGCCCCAGCATTTT. The chain combines TRBV28 with TRBJ1-5, with D maybe TRBD1 (5 bases). Germline values: CDR1 MDHEN, CDR2 SYDVKM. This CDR3 has 13 residues. The V and J ends lost 5 bases and 6 bases respectively, with 11 bases between them.

The rearrangement uses TRBV7-8 and TRBJ2-7, with D maybe TRBD2 (5 bases). Germline lookup yields CDR1 SGHVS and CDR2 FQNEAQ. V lost 5 bases to trimming and J lost 7 bases, with 18 bases between them. There are 14 residues in the CDR3. CDR3 coding DNA: TGTGCCAGCAGCACAAACCGGGGTGCTAGGGAGCAGTACTTC. Amino acid sequence: CASSTNRGAREQYF.

This chain joins TRBV2 and TRBJ2-1, with 9 bases that match TRBD1. This CDR3 is 11 amino acids long. Trimming at V came to 10 bases and at J to 7 bases, leaving 2 bases not matched to a gene. Germline loops: CDR1 SNHLY, CDR2 FYNNEI. The CDR3 is CANDRGNEQFF. CDR3 in DNA: TGTGCCAACGACAGGGGGAATGAGCAGTTCTTC. Full variable domain (remainder filled in from reference TRBV2 and TRBJ2-1): EPEVTQTPSHQVTQMGQEVILRCVPISNHLYFYWYRQILGQKVEFLVSFYNNEISEKSEIFDDQFSVERPDGSNFTLKIRSTKLEDSAMYFCANDRGNEQFFGPGTRLTVL.

The CDR3 loop reads CASSSVVDSGNTIYF. In DNA, the CDR3 is TGTGCCAGCAGTTCCGTAGTAGACTCTGGAAACACCATATATTTT. The gene calls are TRBV6-6 and TRBJ1-3, with unresolved D. Trimming shortened V by 4 bases and J by 0 bases, and 10 bases separated the two germline ends. The germline V gene encodes CDR1 MNHNY and CDR2 SVGAGI (reference sequence). This CDR3 is 15 amino acids long.

V and J are TRBV5-1 and TRBJ1-2; weak D call: TRBD1 (5 bases). This CDR3 is built from 15 residues. Trimming cost V 4 bases and J 3 bases, with 16 bases left between them. CDR1 and CDR2 from the germline V gene are SGHRS and YFSETQ. The CDR3 reads CASSSVQAGDYGYTF. CDR3 nucleotide sequence: TGCGCCAGCAGCAGTGTACAGGCCGGGGACTATGGCTACACCTTC.

The rearrangement links TRBV19 to TRBJ1-3; perhaps TRBD1 as D (6 bases). The V gene lost 7 bases and the J gene lost 3 bases, with 10 bases spanning the gap. CDR1 is LNHDA and CDR2 is SQIVND in the germline V gene (reference sequence). This CDR3 is built from 13 residues. The CDR3 nucleotides read TGTGCCAGTAAAAACAGGGTTGGAAACACCATATATTTT. It encodes CASKNRVGNTIYF.

The V and J genes are TRBV28 and TRBJ1-4; 9 bases fit TRBD1. V was clipped by 5 bases and J by 8 bases; unmatched bases: 9. Germline V gene sequence: CDR1 MDHEN, CDR2 SYDVKM. CDR3 length: 15 residues. This chain's CDR3 is CASSPPGQGIEKLFF. In DNA, the CDR3 is TGTGCCAGCAGTCCGCCGGGACAGGGAATAGAAAAACTGTTTTTT.

The genes are TRBV5-5 and TRBJ1-5; 7 nucleotides agree with TRBD1. CDR1 and CDR2 (germline): SGHKS, YYEKEE (reference sequence). Trimming took 9 bases from V and 5 from J; bases not matched to a gene: 5. This CDR3 region has 12 residues. The CDR3 coding sequence is TGTGCCAACGACAGGGTGGATCAGCCCCAGCATTTT. This translates into CANDRVDQPQHF.

The CDR3 nucleotides read TGTGCCAGTAGGGTGGCAGGGTTAGAAAAACTGTTTTTT. Encoded protein: CASRVAGLEKLFF. The J gene is TRBJ1-4, the V gene TRBV19, with D tentatively TRBD1 (5 bases). Trimming took off 6 bases at V and 8 bases at J, with 13 bases between the two ends. Germline V gene sequence: CDR1 LNHDA, CDR2 SQIVND (reference sequence). This CDR3 is built from 13 residues.

The genes are TRBV3-1 (or the pseudogene TRBV3-2) and TRBJ1-1, with D possibly TRBD1 on 5 matching bases. There are 17 residues in the CDR3. Deletions cut 0 bases from V and 0 bases from J, with 14 bases between. Germline values: CDR1 LGHDT, CDR2 YNNKEL (reference sequence). CDR3 DNA: TGTGCCAGCAGCCAAGACCAGGGAGACTTGGTGAACACTGAAGCTTTCTTT. As protein: CASSQDQGDLVNTEAFF.

This chain joins TRBV30 and TRBJ1-2, with D tentatively TRBD1 (5 bases). The germline V gene has CDR1 GTSNPN and CDR2 SVGIG (reference sequence). V was cut by 0 bases and J by 4 bases, with 12 bases left in between. The CDR3 is 14 residues long. CDR3 nucleotides: TGTGCCTGGAGTGTAAATGAGGGACCCTATGGCTACACCTTC. Amino acid sequence: CAWSVNEGPYGYTF.

J is TRBJ2-7 and V is TRBV7-9, with 12 bases matching TRBD2. The J segment lost 5 bases and the V segment lost 5 bases, leaving 7 bases of the junction unmatched. There are 15 residues in the CDR3. Looked up from germline, CDR1 is SEHNR and CDR2 is FQNEAQ (reference sequence). The CDR3 DNA is TGTGCCAGCAGCCCGCGACTAGCGGGGGTCCACGAGCAGTACTTC. It translates to CASSPRLAGVHEQYF.

The genes are TRBV6-5 and TRBJ1-6; D unclear. The CDR3 contains 10 residues. Germline V lookup: CDR1 MNHEY, CDR2 SVGAGI. V was trimmed by 6 bases and J by 11 bases, leaving 5 bases between them. The CDR3 coding sequence is TGTGCCAGCAGAGGTCCACCCCTCCACTTT. Its translation is CASRGPPLHF.